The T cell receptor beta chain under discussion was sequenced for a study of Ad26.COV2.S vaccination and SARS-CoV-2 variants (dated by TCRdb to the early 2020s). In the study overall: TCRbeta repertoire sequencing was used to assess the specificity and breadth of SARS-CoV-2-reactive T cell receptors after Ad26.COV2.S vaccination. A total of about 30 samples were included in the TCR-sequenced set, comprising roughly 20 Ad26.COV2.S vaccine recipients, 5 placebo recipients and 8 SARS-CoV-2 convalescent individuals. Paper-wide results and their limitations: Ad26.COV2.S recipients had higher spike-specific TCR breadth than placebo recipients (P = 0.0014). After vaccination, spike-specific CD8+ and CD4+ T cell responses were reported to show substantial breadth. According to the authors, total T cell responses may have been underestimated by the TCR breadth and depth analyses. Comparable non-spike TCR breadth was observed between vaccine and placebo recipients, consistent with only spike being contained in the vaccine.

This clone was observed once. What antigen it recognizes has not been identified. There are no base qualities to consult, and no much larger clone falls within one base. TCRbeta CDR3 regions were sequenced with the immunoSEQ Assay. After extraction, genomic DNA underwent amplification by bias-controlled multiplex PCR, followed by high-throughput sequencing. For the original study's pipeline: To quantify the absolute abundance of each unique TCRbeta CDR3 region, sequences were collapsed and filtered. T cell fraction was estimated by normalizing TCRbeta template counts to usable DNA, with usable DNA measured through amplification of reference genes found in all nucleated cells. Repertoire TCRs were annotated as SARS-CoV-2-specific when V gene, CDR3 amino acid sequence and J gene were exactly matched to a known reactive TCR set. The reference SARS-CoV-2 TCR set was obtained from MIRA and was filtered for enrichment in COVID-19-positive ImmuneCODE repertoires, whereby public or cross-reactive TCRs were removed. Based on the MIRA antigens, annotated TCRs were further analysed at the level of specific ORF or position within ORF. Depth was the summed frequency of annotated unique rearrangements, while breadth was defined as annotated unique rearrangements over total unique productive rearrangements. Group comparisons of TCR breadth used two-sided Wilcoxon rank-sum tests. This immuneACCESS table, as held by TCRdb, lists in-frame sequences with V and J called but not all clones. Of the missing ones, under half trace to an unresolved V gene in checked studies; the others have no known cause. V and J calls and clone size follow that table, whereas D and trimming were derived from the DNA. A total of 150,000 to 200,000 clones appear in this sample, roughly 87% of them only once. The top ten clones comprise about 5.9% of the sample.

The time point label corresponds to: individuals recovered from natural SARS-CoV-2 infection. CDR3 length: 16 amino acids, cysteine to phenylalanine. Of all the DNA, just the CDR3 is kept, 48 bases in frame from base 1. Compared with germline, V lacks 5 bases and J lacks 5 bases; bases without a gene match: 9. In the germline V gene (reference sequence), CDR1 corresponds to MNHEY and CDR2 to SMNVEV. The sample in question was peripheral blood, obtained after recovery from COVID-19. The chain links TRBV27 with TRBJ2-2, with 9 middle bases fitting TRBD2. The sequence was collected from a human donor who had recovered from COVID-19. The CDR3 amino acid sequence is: CASSPVAGDGTGELFF. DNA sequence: TGTGCCAGCAGTCCCGTAGCGGGAGACGGGACCGGGGAGCTGTTTTTT.